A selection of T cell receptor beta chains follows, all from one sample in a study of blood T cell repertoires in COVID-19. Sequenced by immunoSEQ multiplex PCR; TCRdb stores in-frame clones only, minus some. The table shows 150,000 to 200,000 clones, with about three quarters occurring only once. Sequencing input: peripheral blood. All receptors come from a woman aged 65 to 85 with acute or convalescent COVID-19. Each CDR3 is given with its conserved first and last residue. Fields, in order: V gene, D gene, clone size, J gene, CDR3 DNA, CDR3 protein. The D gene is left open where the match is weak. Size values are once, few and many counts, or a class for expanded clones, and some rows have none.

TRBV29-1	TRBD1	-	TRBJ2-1	TGCAGCGTTGGGGGACAGGGCAATGAGCAGTTCTTC	CSVGGQGNEQFF
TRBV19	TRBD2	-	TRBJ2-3	TGTGCCAGTAGTATTAGTATGGGGACTAGCGATACGAGAGGAGATACGCAGTATTTT	CASSISMGTSDTRGDTQYF
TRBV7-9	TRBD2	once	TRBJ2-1	TGTGCCAGCACCCTGGGACGTCTAGCGGGAGGGGATGAGCAGTTCTTC	CASTLGRLAGGDEQFF
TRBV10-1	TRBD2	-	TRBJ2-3	TGCGCCAGCAGTGTGGGGACTAGCCTGAATACGCAGTATTTT	CASSVGTSLNTQYF
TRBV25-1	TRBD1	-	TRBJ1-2	TGTGCCAGCAGTGACGCCCTGAACAGGGGATCGAGTGGCTACACCTTC	CASSDALNRGSSGYTF
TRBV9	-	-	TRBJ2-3	TGTGCCAGCAGCGTACTCCCTATTAGCACAGATACGCAGTATTTT	CASSVLPISTDTQYF
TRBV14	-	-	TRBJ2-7	TGTGCCAGCAGCGTTACAGGCTACGAGCAGTACTTC	CASSVTGYEQYF
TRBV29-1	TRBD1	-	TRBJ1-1	TGCAGCGTCCTCCGGGACAGGAGCACTGAAGCTTTCTTT	CSVLRDRSTEAFF
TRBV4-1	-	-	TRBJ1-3	TGCGCCAGCAGCCAGTCCACAGACCTCTCTGGAAACACCATATATTTT	CASSQSTDLSGNTIYF
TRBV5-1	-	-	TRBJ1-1	TGCGCCAGCAGTAAACAGGGACCGAACACTGAAGCTTTCTTT	CASSKQGPNTEAFF
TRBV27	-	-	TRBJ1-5	TGTGCCAGCAGTTTATCCCCCAGGGGCAATCAGCCCCAGCATTTT	CASSLSPRGNQPQHF
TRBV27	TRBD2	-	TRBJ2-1	TGTGCCAGCCGGGCGGGAGCGACCAATGAGCAGTTCTTC	CASRAGATNEQFF
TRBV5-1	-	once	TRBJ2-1	TGCGCCAGCAGCTTGGGGGGACTGAATGAGCAGTTCTTC	CASSLGGLNEQFF
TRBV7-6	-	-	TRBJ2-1	TGTGCCAGCAGCTTAGTGGGACTCGAAAGCTCCTACAATGAGCAGTTCTTC	CASSLVGLESSYNEQFF
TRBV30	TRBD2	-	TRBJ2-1	TGTGCCTGGAGTGTACCAGTGTCTCTAGCGGGAGTTGATGAGCAGTTCTTC	CAWSVPVSLAGVDEQFF
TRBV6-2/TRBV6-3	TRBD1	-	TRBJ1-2	TGTGCCAGCAGCACCATCGGACAGGGGGCGCGAGGCTATGGCTACACCTTC	CASSTIGQGARGYGYTF